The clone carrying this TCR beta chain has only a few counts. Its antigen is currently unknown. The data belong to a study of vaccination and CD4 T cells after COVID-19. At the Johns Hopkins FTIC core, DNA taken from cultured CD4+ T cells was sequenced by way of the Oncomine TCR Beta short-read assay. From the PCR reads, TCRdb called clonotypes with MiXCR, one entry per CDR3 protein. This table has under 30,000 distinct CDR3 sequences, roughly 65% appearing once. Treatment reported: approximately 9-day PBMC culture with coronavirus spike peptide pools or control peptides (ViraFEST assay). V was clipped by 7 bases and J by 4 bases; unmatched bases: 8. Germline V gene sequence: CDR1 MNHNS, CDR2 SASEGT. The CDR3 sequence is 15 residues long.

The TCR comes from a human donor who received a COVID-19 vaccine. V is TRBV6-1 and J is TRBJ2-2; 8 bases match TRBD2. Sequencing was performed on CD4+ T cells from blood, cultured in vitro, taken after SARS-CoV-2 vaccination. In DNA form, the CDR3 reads TGTGCCAGCACGGTGGGTCTAGCGGGCACCGGGGAGCTGTTTTTT. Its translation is CASTVGLAGTGELFF.